The next 12 T cell receptor beta chains were all read from a single sample in a study of T-cell memory formation after mild COVID-19. TCRdb re-called the 5' RACE reads through MiXCR, storing one row per CDR3 protein. The table has about half a million distinct CDR3 sequences, 15% to 20% seen once. The sequencing sample was made of PBMCs or a T cell subset sorted from them (not recorded which). These receptors were taken from an adult woman who had mild COVID-19 (a few samples of this study predate the infection). Cell type and time point are not known.

V gene TRBV14 combines with J gene TRBJ2-1, with D perhaps matching TRBD2 (5 bases). The V gene's germline CDR1 is SGHDN and CDR2 FVKESK. This CDR3 has 16 residues. V lost 4 bases and J lost 4, with 17 bases in between. CDR3 sequence (DNA): TGTGCCAGCAGCCGTCGGGTAGCGCCGACTTACAATGAGCAGTTCTTC. As protein: CASSRRVAPTYNEQFF. The variable domain in full, completed from reference TRBV14 and TRBJ2-1, reads EAGVTQFPSHSVIEKGQTVTLRCDPISGHDNLYWYRRVMGKEIKFLLHFVKESKQDESGMPNNRFLAERTGGTYSTLKVQPAELEDSGVYFCASSRRVAPTYNEQFFGPGTRLTVL.

This clonotype appeared once. No conserved phenylalanine or tryptophan ends this CDR3, so it is likely a read error. V gene TRBV18 combines with J gene TRBJ2-3; 8 bases fit TRBD1. The CDR3 sequence is 15 residues long. The V gene's germline CDR1 is KGHSH and CDR2 LQKENI. V dropped 3 bases and J dropped 2; count of bases not matched to a gene: 4. CDR3 sequence: CASSPPGQVTDTQYC. Written as DNA, the CDR3 is TGTGCCAGCTCACCTCCGGGACAGGTCACAGATACGCAGTATTGT.

This clonotype has more than one count but fewer than ten. The CDR3 reads CASSLLGGLHAYEQYF. CDR3 in DNA: TGTGCCAGCAGTTTACTTGGGGGACTACACGCCTACGAGCAGTACTTC. This rearrangement joins TRBV27 to TRBJ2-7, with TRBD2 matching 7 bases. Trimming removed 2 bases from V and 2 bases from J; junction bases left unmatched: 9. The CDR3 covers 16 residues. CDR1 MNHEY and CDR2 SMNVEV come from the germline V gene (reference sequence).

This chain connects TRBV24-1 to TRBJ2-5, with 9 bases aligning to TRBD1. The CDR3 contains 16 residues. J gave up 2 bases and V 4 bases, and 7 bases lay outside the gene matches. Looked up from germline, CDR1 is KGHDR and CDR2 is SFDVKD. The CDR3 is CATSDRPGQGQETQYF. As DNA, the CDR3 is TGTGCCACCAGTGACCGACCGGGACAGGGACAAGAGACCCAGTACTTC.

The chain recombines TRBV27 with TRBJ1-6, with 9 bases lining up with TRBD1. The CDR3 contains 16 residues. Germline V CDR1 and CDR2: MNHEY, SMNVEV (reference sequence). J lost 13 bases, V lost 5 bases, and 15 bases had no gene match. As DNA, the CDR3 is TGTGCCAGCAGTCCGCCCCGTCGGACAGGGGCTGTCCCCCTCCACTTT. Its protein is CASSPPRRTGAVPLHF.

The chain carries TRBV19 and TRBJ2-1, with D hard to call. The germline V gene encodes CDR1 LNHDA and CDR2 SQIVND (reference sequence). This CDR3 has 15 residues. V dropped 6 bases and J dropped 0 bases, with 12 bases sitting between them. As DNA, the CDR3 is TGTGCCAGTAGAACTGGACGGAGCTCCTACAATGAGCAGTTCTTC. Translating gives CASRTGRSSYNEQFF.

This clonotype was found a few times. This sequence joins TRBV7-3 and TRBJ2-3, with a weak D call TRBD2 (6 bases). The CDR3 has 15 amino acids. V was cut by 2 bases and J by 1 base, with 10 bases left in between. CDR1 is SGHTA and CDR2 is FQGTGA in the germline V gene. CDR3 region: CASSLVGGRTDTQYF. CDR3 coding DNA: TGTGCCAGCAGCTTAGTGGGAGGTCGCACAGATACGCAGTATTTT.

This chain connects TRBV15 to TRBJ2-2; D is undetermined. The CDR3 consists of 15 residues. The germline V and J ends were trimmed by 3 bases and 6 bases, with 14 bases remaining between them. CDR1 and CDR2 from the germline V gene are LNHNV and YYDKDF (reference sequence). The CDR3, as DNA: TGTGCCACCAGCAGTAATCTGGGCAGAGCCGGGGAGCTGTTTTTT. It is translated as CATSSNLGRAGELFF.

CDR3 sequence (DNA): TGTGCCACCAGTGAAAGCACAGGGGGCCGCACAGATACGCAGTATTTT. This encodes CATSESTGGRTDTQYF. This rearrangement joins TRBV24-1 to TRBJ2-3, with 9 nucleotides matching TRBD1. This CDR3 is 16 amino acids long. CDR1 and CDR2 from the germline V gene are KGHDR and SFDVKD. J gave up 1 base and V 4 bases, and 5 bases lay outside the gene matches.

The CDR3 here is CASSPTGQGGYGYTF. The CDR3 DNA follows: TGTGCCAGCAGTCCCACGGGGCAGGGTGGCTATGGCTACACCTTC. V is TRBV27 and J is TRBJ1-2, with a possible D match to TRBD1 (5 bases). Trimming took off 5 bases at V and 4 bases at J, with 17 bases between the two ends. The CDR3 is made up of 15 amino acids. Germline CDR1 MNHEY, CDR2 SMNVEV (reference sequence).

This clonotype was counted between two and nine times. This chain connects TRBV7-6 to TRBJ2-5; tentative D call: TRBD1 (6 bases). The V end was cut by 5 bases, the J end by 5 bases, with 15 bases between. CDR3 size: 14 residues. Germline V gene data show CDR1 as SGHVS and CDR2 as FNYEAQ. CDR3 coding DNA: TGTGCCAGCAGCGGCAAGGGGGATATGGAGACCCAGTACTTC. The encoded protein is CASSGKGDMETQYF.

The V and J genes are TRBV4-3 and TRBJ2-7; 7 bases align to TRBD1. The CDR3 spans 16 residues. The ends lost 0 bases at V and 2 bases at J; junction bases unmatched: 7. Germline CDR1 and CDR2: LGHNA and YSLEER. Here the CDR3 DNA reads TGCGCCAGCAGCCAAGAGTGGGACAGCTATGCCTACGAGCAGTACTTC. It yields the protein CASSQEWDSYAYEQYF.